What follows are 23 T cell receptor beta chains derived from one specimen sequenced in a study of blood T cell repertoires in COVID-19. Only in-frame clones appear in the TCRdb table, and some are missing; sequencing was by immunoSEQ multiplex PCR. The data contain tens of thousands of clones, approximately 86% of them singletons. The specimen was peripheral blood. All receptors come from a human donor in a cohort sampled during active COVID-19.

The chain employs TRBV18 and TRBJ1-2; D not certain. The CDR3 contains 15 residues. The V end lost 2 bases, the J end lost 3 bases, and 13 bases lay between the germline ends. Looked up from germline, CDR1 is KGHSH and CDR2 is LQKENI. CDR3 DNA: TGTGCCAGCTCACCAGTACTCACGTACGACTATGGCTACACCTTC. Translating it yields CASSPVLTYDYGYTF.

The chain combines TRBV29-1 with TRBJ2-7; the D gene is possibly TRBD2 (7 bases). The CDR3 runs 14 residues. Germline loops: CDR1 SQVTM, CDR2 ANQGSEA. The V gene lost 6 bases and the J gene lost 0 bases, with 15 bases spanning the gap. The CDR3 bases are TGCAGCGTCGGACAAGGGGGGGGCTCCTACGAGCAGTACTTC. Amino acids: CSVGQGGGSYEQYF.

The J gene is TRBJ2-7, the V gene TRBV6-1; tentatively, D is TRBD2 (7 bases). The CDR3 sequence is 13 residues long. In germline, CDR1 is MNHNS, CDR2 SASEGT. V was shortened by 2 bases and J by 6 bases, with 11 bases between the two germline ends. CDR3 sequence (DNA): TGTGCCAGCAGTGAACGGGGGGCGAGCGAGCAGTACTTC. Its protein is CASSERGASEQYF.

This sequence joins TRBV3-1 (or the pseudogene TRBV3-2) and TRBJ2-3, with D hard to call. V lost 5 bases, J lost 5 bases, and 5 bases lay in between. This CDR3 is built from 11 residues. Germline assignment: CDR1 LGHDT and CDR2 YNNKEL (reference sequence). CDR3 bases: TGTGCCAGCAGCTCCATAGATACGCAGTATTTT. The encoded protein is CASSSIDTQYF.

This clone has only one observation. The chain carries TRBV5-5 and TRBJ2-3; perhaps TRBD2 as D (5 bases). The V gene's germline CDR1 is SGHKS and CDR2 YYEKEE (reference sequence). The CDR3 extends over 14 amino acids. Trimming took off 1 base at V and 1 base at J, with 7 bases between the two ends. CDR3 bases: TGTGCCAGCAGCTTGTACGGGGGCACAGATACGCAGTATTTT. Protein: CASSLYGGTDTQYF.

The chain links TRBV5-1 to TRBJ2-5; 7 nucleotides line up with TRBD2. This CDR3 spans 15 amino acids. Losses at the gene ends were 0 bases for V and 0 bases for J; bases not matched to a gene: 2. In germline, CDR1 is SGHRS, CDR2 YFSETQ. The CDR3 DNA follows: TGCGCCAGCAGCTTGGGCCGGGGGGACCAAGAGACCCAGTACTTC. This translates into CASSLGRGDQETQYF.

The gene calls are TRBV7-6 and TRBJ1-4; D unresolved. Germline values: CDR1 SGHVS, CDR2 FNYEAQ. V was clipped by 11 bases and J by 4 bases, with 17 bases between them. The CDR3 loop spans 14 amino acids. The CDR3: CAGPSPKLNEKLFF. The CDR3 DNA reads TGTGCCGGGCCCTCTCCTAAGCTTAATGAAAAACTGTTTTTT.

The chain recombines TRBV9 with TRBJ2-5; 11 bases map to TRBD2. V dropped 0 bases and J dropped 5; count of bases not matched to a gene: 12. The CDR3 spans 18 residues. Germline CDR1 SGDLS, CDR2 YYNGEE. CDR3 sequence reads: CASSVGGLAGGPGETQYF. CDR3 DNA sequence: TGTGCCAGCAGCGTAGGTGGGCTAGCGGGGGGCCCCGGCGAGACCCAGTACTTC. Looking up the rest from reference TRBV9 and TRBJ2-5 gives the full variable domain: DSGVTQTPKHLITATGQRVTLRCSPRSGDLSVYWYQQSLDQGLQFLIQYYNGEERAKGNILERFSAQQFPDLHSELNLSSLELGDSALYFCASSVGGLAGGPGETQYFGPGTRLLVL.

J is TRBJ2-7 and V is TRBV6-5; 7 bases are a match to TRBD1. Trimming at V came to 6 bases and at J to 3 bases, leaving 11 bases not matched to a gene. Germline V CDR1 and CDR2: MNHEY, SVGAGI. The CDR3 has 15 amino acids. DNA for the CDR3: TGTGCCAGCAGGCCGGGACAGCCATTTTTCTACGAGCAGTACTTC. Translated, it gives CASRPGQPFFYEQYF.

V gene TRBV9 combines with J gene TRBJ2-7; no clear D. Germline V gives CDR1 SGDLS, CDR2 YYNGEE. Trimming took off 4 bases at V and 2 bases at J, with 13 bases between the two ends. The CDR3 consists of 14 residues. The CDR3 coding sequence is TGTGCCAGCAGCTCCCCCCCCAACACCTACGAGCAGTACTTC. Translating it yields CASSSPPNTYEQYF.

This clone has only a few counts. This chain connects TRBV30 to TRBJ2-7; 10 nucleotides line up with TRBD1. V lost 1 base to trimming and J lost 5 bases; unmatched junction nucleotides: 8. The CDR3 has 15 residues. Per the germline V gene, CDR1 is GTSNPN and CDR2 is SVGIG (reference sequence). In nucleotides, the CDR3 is TGTGCCTGGAGTGCACAGACAGGGGGCGGCCACGAGCAGTACTTC. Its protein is CAWSAQTGGGHEQYF. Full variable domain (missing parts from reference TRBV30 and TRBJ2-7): SQTIHQWPATLVQPVGSPLSLECTVEGTSNPNLYWYRQAAGRGLQLLFYSVGIGQISSEVPQNLSASRPQDRQFILSSKKLLLSDSGFYLCAWSAQTGGGHEQYFGPGTRLTVT.

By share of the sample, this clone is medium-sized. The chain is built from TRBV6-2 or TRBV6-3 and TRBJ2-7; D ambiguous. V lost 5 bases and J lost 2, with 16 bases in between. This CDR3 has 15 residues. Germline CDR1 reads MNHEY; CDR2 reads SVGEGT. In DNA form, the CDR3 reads TGTGCCAGCAGTGGTTTCCAGAGCAGCGCCTACGAGCAGTACTTC. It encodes CASSGFQSSAYEQYF.

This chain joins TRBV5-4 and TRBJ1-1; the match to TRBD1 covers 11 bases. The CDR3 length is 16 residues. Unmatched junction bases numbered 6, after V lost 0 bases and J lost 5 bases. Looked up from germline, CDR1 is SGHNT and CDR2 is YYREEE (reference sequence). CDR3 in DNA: TGTGCCAGCAGCTTGGGGACAGGGGGCGCGGTAACTGAAGCTTTCTTT. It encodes CASSLGTGGAVTEAFF.

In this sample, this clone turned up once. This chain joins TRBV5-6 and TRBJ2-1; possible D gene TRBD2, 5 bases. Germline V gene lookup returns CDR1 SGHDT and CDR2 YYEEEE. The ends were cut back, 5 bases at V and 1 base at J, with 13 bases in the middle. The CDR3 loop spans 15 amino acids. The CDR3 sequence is CASRPGVGSYNEQFF. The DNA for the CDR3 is TGTGCCAGCAGACCCGGGGTTGGGTCCTACAATGAGCAGTTCTTC.

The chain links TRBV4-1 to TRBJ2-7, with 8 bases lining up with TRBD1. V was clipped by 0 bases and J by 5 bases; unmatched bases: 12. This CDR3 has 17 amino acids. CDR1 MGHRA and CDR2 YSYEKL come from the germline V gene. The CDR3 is CASSQEPPGRGLDEQYF. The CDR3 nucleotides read TGCGCCAGCAGCCAAGAACCCCCGGGCAGGGGGCTGGACGAGCAGTACTTC.

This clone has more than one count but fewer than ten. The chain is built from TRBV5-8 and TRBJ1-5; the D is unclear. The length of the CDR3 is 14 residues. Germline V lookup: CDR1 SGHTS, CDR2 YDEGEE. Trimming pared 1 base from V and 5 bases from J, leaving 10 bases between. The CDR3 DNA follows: TGTGCCAGCAGCTTGCGGTCATACGATCAGCCCCAGCATTTT. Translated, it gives CASSLRSYDQPQHF.

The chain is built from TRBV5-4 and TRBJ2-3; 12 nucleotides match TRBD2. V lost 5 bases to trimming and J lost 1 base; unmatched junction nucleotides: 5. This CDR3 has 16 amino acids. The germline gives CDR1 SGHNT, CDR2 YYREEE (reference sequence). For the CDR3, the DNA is TGTGCCAGCAGTTTCCGACTAGCGGGGGGCACAGATACGCAGTATTTT. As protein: CASSFRLAGGTDTQYF.

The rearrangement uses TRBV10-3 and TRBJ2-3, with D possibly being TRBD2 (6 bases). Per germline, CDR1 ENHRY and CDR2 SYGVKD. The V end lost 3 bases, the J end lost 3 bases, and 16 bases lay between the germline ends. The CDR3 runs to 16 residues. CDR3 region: CAISDTRAGKTDTQYF. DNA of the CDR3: TGTGCCATCAGTGACACCAGGGCGGGGAAAACAGATACGCAGTATTTT.

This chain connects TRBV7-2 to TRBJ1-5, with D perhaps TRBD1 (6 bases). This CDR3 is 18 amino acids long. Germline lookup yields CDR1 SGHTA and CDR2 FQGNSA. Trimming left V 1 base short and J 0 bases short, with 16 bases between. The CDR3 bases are TGTGCCAGCAGCTTAGGCCCCTCAGGGGTGTATAGCAATCAGCCCCAGCATTTT. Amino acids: CASSLGPSGVYSNQPQHF.

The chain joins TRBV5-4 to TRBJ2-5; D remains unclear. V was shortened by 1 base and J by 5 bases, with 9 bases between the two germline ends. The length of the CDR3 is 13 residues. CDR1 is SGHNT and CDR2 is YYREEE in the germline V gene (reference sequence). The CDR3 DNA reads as TGTGCCAGCAGCTTGCCCCACCGGGAGACCCAGTACTTC. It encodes CASSLPHRETQYF. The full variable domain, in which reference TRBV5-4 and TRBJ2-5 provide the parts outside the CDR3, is ETGVTQSPTHLIKTRGQQVTLRCSSQSGHNTVSWYQQALGQGPQFIFQYYREEENGRGNFPPRFSGLQFPNYSSELNVNALELDDSALYLCASSLPHRETQYFGPGTRLLVL.

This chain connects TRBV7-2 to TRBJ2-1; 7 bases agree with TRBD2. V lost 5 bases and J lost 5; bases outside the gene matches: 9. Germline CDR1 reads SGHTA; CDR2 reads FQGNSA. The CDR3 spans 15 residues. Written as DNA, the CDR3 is TGTGCCAGCAGCAGAGAGGGAGCGGGGAACAATGAGCAGTTCTTC. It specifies CASSREGAGNNEQFF.

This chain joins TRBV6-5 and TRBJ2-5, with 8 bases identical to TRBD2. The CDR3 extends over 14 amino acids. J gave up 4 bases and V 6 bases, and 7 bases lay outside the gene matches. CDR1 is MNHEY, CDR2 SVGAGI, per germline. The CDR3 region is CASRPGLAPETQYF. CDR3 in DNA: TGTGCCAGCAGACCTGGACTAGCCCCAGAGACCCAGTACTTC.

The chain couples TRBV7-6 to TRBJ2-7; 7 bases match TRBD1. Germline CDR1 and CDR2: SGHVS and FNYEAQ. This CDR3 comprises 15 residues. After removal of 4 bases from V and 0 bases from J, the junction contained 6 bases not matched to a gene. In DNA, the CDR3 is TGTGCCAGCAGCTCCCGCCGGGACAGCTCCTACGAGCAGTACTTC. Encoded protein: CASSSRRDSSYEQYF.